This section outlines one TCR beta chain sequence together with its context. This clonotype was counted only a few times. This receptor's antigen is unknown. No per-base quality is available; no much larger clone lies one base away. These data originate in a study of naive and memory T cell subsets (TCRdb year 2017). For context, the study as a whole: The study applied an open-source, UMI-based TCR alpha and beta sequencing pipeline to sorted naive and memory peripheral blood T cell subsets. The functional CMV T cell responses agreed completely with IgG serology results. RNA was DNase-treated and reverse transcribed with TCR constant-region primers, mostly using SuperScript III.

Separate amplification of TCR alpha and beta chain libraries was performed from the second PCR step onward. The CMV status of each donor was determined by measuring IFNgamma production from CD4+ T cells after fresh PBMCs had been stimulated overnight with CMV viral lysate. CD4 T cells were positively selected with Miltenyi beads, followed by positive selection of CD8 T cells from the CD4-negative fraction. After staining for CD3, CD4, CD8, CD45RA, CD27 and a live/dead dye, cells were sorted on a BD Aria II into four subsets based on CD45RA and CD27. Three healthy volunteers provided blood, and the blood of each volunteer was split into CD4 and CD8 T cells and then into four differentiation subsets. Approximately 130 ml of peripheral blood was drawn per donor, and PBMC were isolated by Ficoll-Paque PLUS density-gradient centrifugation. The sorted cells were lysed in RLT buffer, after which RNA was extracted using a Qiagen RNeasy kit and kept at -80 degrees C.

Summary of the overall study and its limitations: In both CD4 and CD8 cells, the Gini index increased while Shannon and inverse Simpson diversity decreased from naive through CM, EM and EMRA. Each clonotype was defined as a single alpha or beta chain sequence rather than as a paired alpha/beta receptor. Following error correction, more than 95% of naive TCR sequences occurred only once, which made naive abundance distributions much steeper than those of memory subsets. Naive repertoires, especially CD8, contained a few larger clonotypes, possibly memory cells re-expressing CD45RA. RNA-based TCR counts may be affected by expression changes linked to T cell activation and differentiation. The abundance of TCRs followed a power law with an exponent that differed between naive and memory subsets yet stayed consistent across the three individuals. The repertoire findings for the naive and memory subsets could not be validated, as no ground truth was available.

Looking up the germline V gene yields CDR1 MDHEN and CDR2 SYDVKM. From the cysteine through the phenylalanine, the CDR3 covers 15 amino acids. The kept DNA is CDR3 alone, 45 bases in frame from the first base. At the junction V is shortened by 6 bases and J by 0 bases, with 12 bases in between. Library construction relied on UMI-ligation and nested PCR. The beta constant-region primer was an equimolar mix of two oligonucleotides covering both TRBC1 and TRBC2. Four rounds of PCR were used to amplify ligated cDNA, with nested alpha and beta constant-region primers being used together with the SP2 primer. A single-stranded oligonucleotide bearing the SP2 primer plus a 12-nucleotide UMI was ligated onto the 3' end of the cDNA by T4 RNA ligase 1. The ligation reaction was kept at 16 degrees C for about 19-25 hours. PCR2 was usually performed as a SYBR Green qPCR and halted at a preset threshold so that over-amplification would not occur. Apart from the first purification, every purification step used Agencourt AMPure XP magnetic beads. Libraries were quantified by Qubit and checked on a TapeStation, with a main peak expected near 650 bp. The pooled libraries were sequenced on an Illumina MiSeq using v2 2x251 paired-end kits, which usually yielded about 0.85-2 million reads per sample. Libraries were pooled at 3 to 4 nM per sample, and roughly 5-7.5% PhiX was added to improve cluster recognition. Turning to the authors' computational methods: V and J genes were assigned to Demultiplexor-processed FASTQ reads by Decombinator through tag matching, with a single base-pair mismatch being allowed. Collapsinator relied on UMIs to fix sequencing errors as well as frequency errors caused by PCR heterogeneity. TCRs were translated and CDR3s were extracted from the conserved cysteine to the FGXG phenylalanine by CDR3Translator, with non-productive sequences being flagged. Gini, Shannon entropy and inverse Simpson indices were calculated on repertoires that had been subsampled to equal numbers of UMI-defined TCRs. Within the linear range, a power law was fitted to clonotype abundance distributions using maximum likelihood. Similar UMI counts, unique TCR numbers and clonal distributions were obtained with the pipeline and with MIGEC on one naive CD8 sample. One analysis removed from the naive repertoire any naive TCRs that were also found in any memory subset from the same donor. Repertoires were searched for around 7,300 CMV-associated CDR3 sequences compiled from VDJdb and a published dataset. The public reads were quality trimmed at Q25 with fastp and then assembled into clones with MiXCR by TCRdb, keeping productive beta chains. Identical CDR3 protein sequences are pooled into one entry, listed with their most common genes and DNA. The V and J calls follow TCRdb's processing rather than the paper's. This sample lists over 130,000 distinct CDR3 sequences; about 20% were detected once. The ten most abundant clones make up around 0.63% of the sample.

The clonotype comes from a human donor in good health. The chain joins TRBV28 to TRBJ2-1; there is no confident call for the D gene. Source material: naive CD8+ T cells from blood. Taken with the paper, the label for cell subset or site translates to: naive T cells, CD45RA high CD27+. The bases are TGTGCCAGCAGCTTCGACGCCAGCTCCTACAATGAGCAGTTCTTC. Translated, it reads CASSFDASSYNEQFF.